The next 26 T cell receptor beta chains were all read from a single sample in a study of glioma-infiltrating T cells. Using RNA template, CDR3s of TCR alpha and beta were amplified with iRepertoire arm-PCR. TCRdb passed the multiplex PCR reads through MiXCR, listing each CDR3 protein once. The table lists about 140,000 distinct CDR3 sequences, roughly two fifths of them singletons. The specimen was glioma tissue, nonneoplastic brain tissue, or PBMCs (not recorded which). These receptors all stem from a human donor with low-grade glioma or glioblastoma, undergoing nonglioma brain surgery, or in good health (not recorded which).

V is TRBV6-1 and J is TRBJ2-1; D might be TRBD2 (5 bases). Germline V CDR1 and CDR2: MNHNS, SASEGT. The CDR3 spans 12 residues. V was cut by 6 bases and J by 10 bases, with 13 bases left in between. CDR3 sequence reads: CASSRQLVEQFF. CDR3 DNA sequence: TGTGCCAGCAGCCGTCAACTAGTAGAGCAGTTCTTC.

This clonotype was recorded at least ten times. The genes are TRBV7-2 and TRBJ2-3; the D gene could be TRBD1 or TRBD2 (5 bases each). V was trimmed by 2 bases and J by 3 bases, leaving 9 bases between them. Per the germline V gene, CDR1 is SGHTA and CDR2 is FQGNSA. CDR3 length: 14 amino acids. CDR3 nucleotides: TGTGCCAGCAGCTTAACTGGGGGAACAGATACGCAGTATTTT. Amino acids: CASSLTGGTDTQYF.

The rearrangement uses TRBV5-6 and TRBJ1-1, with D possibly TRBD1 on 5 matching bases. Deletions cut 2 bases from V and 5 bases from J, with 10 bases between. Germline CDR1 and CDR2: SGHDT and YYEEEE. The CDR3 contains 13 residues. In DNA form, the CDR3 reads TGTGCCAGCAGCTTTATGGGGGTGACTGAAGCTTTCTTT. This sequence encodes CASSFMGVTEAFF.

This chain uses TRBV6-1 with TRBJ2-2, with D possibly matching TRBD2 (6 bases). The V gene's germline CDR1 is MNHNS and CDR2 SASEGT. CDR3 length: 15 residues. V dropped 4 bases and J dropped 3 bases, with 12 bases sitting between them. This chain's CDR3 is CASSVTGTYTGELFF. The CDR3 coding sequence is TGTGCCAGCAGTGTTACCGGGACTTACACCGGGGAGCTGTTTTTT.

With regard to this clonotype: Sequence at one end of the junction differs from germline and may be a read error. The V and J genes are TRBV6-1 and TRBJ2-7; no reliable D call. The CDR3 sequence is 13 residues long. Germline values: CDR1 MNHNS, CDR2 SASEGT. The CDR3 DNA follows: TGTGCCGGCAGTGAAGCGTTGGACTACGAGCAGTACTTC. It specifies CAGSEALDYEQYF.

The rearrangement uses TRBV6-1 and TRBJ2-2; D is unclear. CDR3 length equals 14 residues. V was clipped by 5 bases and J by 3 bases, with 10 bases between them. In germline, CDR1 is MNHNS, CDR2 SASEGT. The CDR3 DNA sequence: TGTGCCAGCAGTTCATACCGGGACACCGGGGAGCTGTTTTTT. Its translation: CASSSYRDTGELFF.

This clonotype came up many times. V and J are TRBV15 and TRBJ2-1; no firm D call. V lost 1 base, J lost 5 bases, and 9 bases lay in between. The CDR3 has 14 amino acids. Germline V CDR1 and CDR2: LNHNV, YYDKDF (reference sequence). CDR3 nucleotides: TGTGCCACCAGCAGAGGGAATTGGGACAATGAGCAGTTCTTC. Its translation is CATSRGNWDNEQFF.

This clonotype was seen only a few times. The rearrangement joins TRBV18 to TRBJ1-5; D not resolved. This CDR3 comprises 14 residues. Trimming pared 4 bases from V and 0 bases from J, leaving 7 bases between. Germline V CDR1 and CDR2: KGHSH, LQKENI. Here the CDR3 DNA reads TGTGCCAGCTCACTGGAGAATAGCAATCAGCCCCAGCATTTT. It specifies CASSLENSNQPQHF.

The CDR3 protein is CASSFPGGGNTEAFF. In DNA, the CDR3 is TGTGCCAGCAGTTTTCCAGGGGGCGGGAACACTGAAGCTTTCTTT. J is TRBJ1-1 and V is TRBV28; 8 bases align to TRBD1. V lost 3 bases to trimming and J lost 1 base; unmatched junction nucleotides: 4. The CDR3 covers 15 residues. Germline CDR1 and CDR2: MDHEN and SYDVKM.

This clonotype was seen a handful of times. V and J are TRBV20-1 and TRBJ2-1, with D perhaps given as TRBD1 or TRBD2 (5 bases each). The CDR3 is made up of 12 amino acids. Germline CDR1 and CDR2: DFQATT and SNEGSKA (reference sequence). Trimming took off 3 bases at V and 6 bases at J, with 9 bases between the two ends. The CDR3 DNA sequence: TGCAGTGCTAGGGGGGAGTTCAATGAGCAGTTCTTC. It specifies CSARGEFNEQFF.

A remark on this clonotype: A much larger clone sits a single nucleotide away, making a read error possible. The chain recombines TRBV6-5 with TRBJ1-1; 7 bases are shared with TRBD1. Germline assignment: CDR1 MNHEY and CDR2 SVGAGI. The CDR3 totals 14 residues. The CDR3 spells CASSQMTGQTEDFF. DNA of the CDR3: TGTGCCAGCAGTCAAATGACAGGGCAGACTGAAGATTTCTTT.

This chain uses TRBV6-2 or TRBV6-3 with TRBJ1-1, with unresolved D. Germline V gene sequence: CDR1 MNHEY, CDR2 SVGEGT. The germline V and J ends were trimmed by 5 bases and 2 bases, with 9 bases remaining between them. CDR3 length: 13 residues. In DNA, the CDR3 is TGTGCCAGCAGTACCCGGTTCAACACTGAAGCTTTCTTT. This translates into CASSTRFNTEAFF.

This chain uses TRBV6-1 with TRBJ1-4; tentative D call: TRBD1 (5 bases). Germline values: CDR1 MNHNS, CDR2 SASEGT. V lost 4 bases and J 0 bases, leaving 9 bases between the germline ends. This CDR3 region has 15 residues. The CDR3, as DNA: TGTGCCAGCAGTGTCGGACACGCAACTAATGAAAAACTGTTTTTT. Translated: CASSVGHATNEKLFF.

This chain links TRBV27 with TRBJ1-2; 8 positions agree with TRBD1. The CDR3 extends over 16 amino acids. Trimming cost V 6 bases and J 0 bases; bases outside gene matches: 9. Germline-derived CDR1 and CDR2 are MNHEY and SMNVEV (reference sequence). CDR3 amino acids: CASSLGMTGANYGYTF. As DNA, the CDR3 is TGTGCCAGCAGCTTAGGGATGACAGGGGCTAACTATGGCTACACCTTC.

This clonotype was counted ten times or more. V usage is TRBV20-1 and J usage is TRBJ2-5; D tentatively fits TRBD1 or TRBD2 (5 bases each). The CDR3 is 14 amino acids. CDR1 and CDR2 (germline): DFQATT, SNEGSKA (reference sequence). Trimming pared 6 bases from V and 0 bases from J, leaving 14 bases between. CDR3 amino acids: CSAHTGLDQETQYF. DNA for the CDR3: TGCAGTGCCCACACAGGACTTGACCAAGAGACCCAGTACTTC.

A word on this clonotype: Mismatch with germline at one junction end may stem from a read error. The chain links TRBV19 to TRBJ2-1; unclear D gene. Per the germline V gene, CDR1 is LNHDA and CDR2 is SQIVND (reference sequence). The CDR3 spans 14 residues. CDR3 DNA: TGTGCCAGTAGTAGGAGTCTCACGATGAATGAGCAGTCCTTC. Protein: CASSRSLTMNEQSF.

CDR3 region: CASSPLRDTQYF. The CDR3, as DNA: TGTGCCAGCAGCCCCTTACGGGATACGCAGTATTTT. This chain links TRBV14 with TRBJ2-3; D is unresolved. Germline assignment: CDR1 SGHDN and CDR2 FVKESK. The V and J ends lost 4 bases and 6 bases respectively, with 8 bases between them. The CDR3 contains 12 residues.

The sample holds a few counts of this clonotype. V and J are TRBV29-1 and TRBJ1-1; no reliable D call. This CDR3 is 11 amino acids long. CDR1 and CDR2 (germline): SQVTM, ANQGSEA. Trimming pared 7 bases from V and 3 bases from J, leaving 9 bases between. CDR3 sequence reads: CSAPGHTEAFF. CDR3 DNA: TGCAGCGCCCCCGGTCACACTGAAGCTTTCTTT.

The gene calls are TRBV7-2 and TRBJ2-5; possible D gene TRBD2, 5 bases. CDR1 is SGHTA and CDR2 is FQGNSA in the germline V gene. The V gene lost 5 bases and the J gene lost 5 bases, with 15 bases spanning the gap. The CDR3 spans 14 residues. The CDR3 bases are TGTGCCAGCAGCCAAACTAGGATCCGGGAGACCCAGTACTTC. This encodes CASSQTRIRETQYF.

V is TRBV10-3 and J is TRBJ1-1; 7 positions agree with TRBD1. Trimming took 4 bases from V and 0 from J; bases not matched to a gene: 5. In germline, CDR1 is ENHRY, CDR2 SYGVKD. There are 15 residues in the CDR3. The CDR3 spells CAISGAGGLNTEAFF. CDR3 bases: TGTGCCATCAGTGGGGCAGGGGGTTTGAACACTGAAGCTTTCTTT.

This clonotype was seen more than once but under ten times. This chain joins TRBV28 and TRBJ2-1; D remains ambiguous. Germline V gene data show CDR1 as MDHEN and CDR2 as SYDVKM. V gave up 1 base and J gave up 8 bases, with 3 bases separating them. CDR3 length: 11 residues. In nucleotides, the CDR3 is TGTGCCAGCAGTTTATTGCATGAGCAGTTCTTC. It codes for CASSLLHEQFF.

This clonotype has ten or more counts. The J gene is TRBJ1-1, the V gene TRBV28; no definite D call. V dropped 2 bases and J dropped 8 bases, with 9 bases sitting between them. Germline V gene lookup returns CDR1 MDHEN and CDR2 SYDVKM. This CDR3 is 12 amino acids long. The CDR3 region is CASSLTRREAFF. The CDR3 bases are TGTGCCAGCAGTTTAACCAGGCGGGAAGCTTTCTTT.

This clonotype was detected once. The rearrangement uses TRBV4-1 and TRBJ2-7; the match to TRBD2 covers 8 bases. The CDR3 spans 16 residues. Germline CDR1 reads MGHRA; CDR2 reads YSYEKL. Trimming cost V 0 bases and J 4 bases; bases outside gene matches: 8. In DNA form, the CDR3 reads TGCGCCAGCAGCCAAGATACACAGCGGGGGAATTACGAGCAGTACTTC. Protein: CASSQDTQRGNYEQYF.

This rearrangement joins TRBV4-1 to TRBJ2-5, with D perhaps given as TRBD1 or TRBD2 (5 bases each). The V and J ends lost 6 bases and 10 bases respectively, with 21 bases between them. CDR3 length: 14 amino acids. Looked up from germline, CDR1 is MGHRA and CDR2 is YSYEKL. Here the CDR3 reads CASSPLSGRGIQYF. The CDR3 nucleotides are TGCGCCAGCAGTCCCCTCTCAGGGAGAGGAATCCAGTACTTC.

The rearrangement joins TRBV27 to TRBJ2-7; 9 nucleotides match TRBD2. This CDR3 region has 15 residues. J lost 2 bases, V lost 6 bases, and 8 bases had no gene match. The germline CDR1 and CDR2 sequences are MNHEY and SMNVEV (reference sequence). The CDR3 loop reads CASSRLAETTYEQYF. The DNA for the CDR3 is TGTGCCAGCAGCAGACTAGCGGAAACTACCTACGAGCAGTACTTC.

The chain is built from TRBV4-1 and TRBJ2-7, with 7 positions matching TRBD2. The V and J ends lost 6 bases and 0 bases, in that order; junction bases with no gene match: 8. Germline V lookup: CDR1 MGHRA, CDR2 YSYEKL. The CDR3 has 15 amino acids. The DNA for the CDR3 is TGCGCCAGCAGGCTAGCGGACTTCAGCTCCTACGAGCAGTACTTC. Protein product: CASRLADFSSYEQYF.